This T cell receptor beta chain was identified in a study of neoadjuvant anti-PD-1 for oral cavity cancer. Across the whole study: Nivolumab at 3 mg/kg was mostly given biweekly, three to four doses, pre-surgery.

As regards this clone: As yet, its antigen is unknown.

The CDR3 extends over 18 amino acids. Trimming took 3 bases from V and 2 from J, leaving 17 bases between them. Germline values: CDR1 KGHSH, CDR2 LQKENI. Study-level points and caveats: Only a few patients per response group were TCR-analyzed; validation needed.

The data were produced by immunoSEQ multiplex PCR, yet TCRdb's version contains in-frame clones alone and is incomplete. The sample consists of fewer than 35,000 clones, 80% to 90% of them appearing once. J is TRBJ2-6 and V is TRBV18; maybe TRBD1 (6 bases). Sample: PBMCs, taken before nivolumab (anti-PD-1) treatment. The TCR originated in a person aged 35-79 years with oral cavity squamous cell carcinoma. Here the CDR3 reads CASSPLGARLAGANVLTF. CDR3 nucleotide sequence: TGTGCCAGCTCACCGTTGGGGGCTAGGCTAGCTGGGGCCAACGTCCTGACTTTC.